These T cell receptor beta chains were read from a single sample in a study of T cells in Graves' hyperthyroidism and ophthalmopathy. TCRdb reprocessed the multiplex PCR reads via MiXCR and lists one record per CDR3 protein. The sample has 700,000 or so distinct CDR3 sequences, about 14% seen once; the top ten hold approximately 12%. Source material: blood. Source of these receptors: a woman aged 50 to 65 with Graves' ophthalmopathy. Each CDR3 is given with its conserved first and last residue. The D gene is left open where the match is weak. The listing skips clone size in some rows; elsewhere it reads once, few, many or a size class.

j_gene: TRBJ1-1; v_gene: TRBV27; abundance: few; d_gene: TRBD1; CDR3aa: CASSLGGTGSYEAFF; CDR3nt: TGTGCCAGCAGTTTAGGAGGGACAGGCAGTTATGAAGCTTTCTTT
j_gene: TRBJ1-1; v_gene: TRBV27; abundance: many; d_gene: TRBD1; CDR3aa: CASRFDRVGNTEAFF; CDR3nt: TGTGCCAGCAGGTTTGACAGGGTGGGGAACACTGAAGCTTTCTTT
j_gene: TRBJ2-7; v_gene: TRBV7-9; abundance: many; d_gene: NA; CDR3aa: CASSLGKPYEQYF; CDR3nt: TGTGCCAGCAGCTTGGGCAAGCCCTACGAGCAGTACTTC
j_gene: TRBJ2-3; v_gene: TRBV6-5; abundance: many; d_gene: NA; CDR3aa: CASSHTRASTDTQYF; CDR3nt: TGTGCCAGCAGTCATACTCGGGCTAGCACAGATACGCAGTATTTT
j_gene: TRBJ2-3; v_gene: TRBV4-3; abundance: NA; d_gene: NA; CDR3aa: CASSQRAKGFGGPTDTQYF; CDR3nt: TGCGCCAGCAGCCAAAGGGCAAAGGGCTTCGGAGGCCCCACAGATACGCAGTATTTT
j_gene: TRBJ1-5; v_gene: TRBV27; abundance: few; d_gene: NA; CDR3aa: CASSLSGSTRTSPQHF; CDR3nt: TGTGCCAGCAGTTTATCGGGGTCGACTCGGACCTCGCCCCAGCATTTT
j_gene: TRBJ1-2; v_gene: TRBV27; abundance: NA; d_gene: NA; CDR3aa: CASSLTPSGGRYGYTF; CDR3nt: TGTGCCAGCAGTTTAACGCCCTCGGGGGGCCGCTATGGCTACACCTTC
j_gene: TRBJ2-2; v_gene: TRBV2; abundance: few; d_gene: NA; CDR3aa: CASSEAFSTGELFF; CDR3nt: TGTGCCAGCAGTGAGGCGTTTTCCACCGGGGAGCTGTTTTTT
j_gene: TRBJ1-4; v_gene: TRBV5-1; abundance: many; d_gene: NA; CDR3aa: CASSFKGSTNEKLFF; CDR3nt: TGCGCCAGCAGCTTTAAGGGCTCAACTAATGAAAAACTGTTTTTT
j_gene: TRBJ1-1; v_gene: TRBV28; abundance: few; d_gene: NA; CDR3aa: CASRLRVAGEAFF; CDR3nt: TGTGCCAGCAGGCTAAGGGTGGCAGGGGAAGCTTTCTTT
j_gene: TRBJ2-1; v_gene: TRBV6-1; abundance: NA; d_gene: NA; CDR3aa: CASSRRLGSHSYNEQFF; CDR3nt: TGTGCCAGCAGTCGGAGACTAGGGTCCCACTCCTACAATGAGCAGTTCTTC
j_gene: TRBJ2-7; v_gene: TRBV15; abundance: few; d_gene: NA; CDR3aa: CATSPGRGYSYEQYF; CDR3nt: TGTGCCACCAGCCCCGGGAGAGGATACTCCTACGAGCAGTACTTC
j_gene: TRBJ2-7; v_gene: TRBV10-3; abundance: many; d_gene: TRBD2; CDR3aa: CAITPGGAGATYEQYF; CDR3nt: TGTGCCATCACCCCCGGGGGGGCGGGAGCCACCTACGAGCAGTACTTC
j_gene: TRBJ2-5; v_gene: TRBV14; abundance: NA; d_gene: NA; CDR3aa: CASSQQDTETQYF; CDR3nt: TGTGCCAGCAGCCAACAGGACACGGAGACCCAGTACTTC
j_gene: TRBJ2-1; v_gene: TRBV10-3; abundance: NA; d_gene: TRBD2; CDR3aa: CAIRPESGRVSYNEQFF; CDR3nt: TGTGCCATCAGGCCAGAAAGCGGGAGGGTTTCCTACAATGAGCAGTTCTTC
j_gene: TRBJ1-5; v_gene: TRBV4-2; abundance: few; d_gene: NA; CDR3aa: CASSQEQNQPQHF; CDR3nt: TGTGCCAGCAGCCAAGAACAGAATCAGCCCCAGCATTTT
j_gene: TRBJ2-1; v_gene: TRBV11-3; abundance: many; d_gene: TRBD1; CDR3aa: CAGSRDRGSYNEQFF; CDR3nt: TGTGCCGGCAGCCGGGACAGGGGTTCCTACAATGAGCAGTTCTTC
j_gene: TRBJ1-5; v_gene: TRBV12-3/TRBV12-4; abundance: many; d_gene: NA; CDR3aa: CASSLVPQPQHF; CDR3nt: TGTGCCAGCAGTTTAGTTCCACAGCCCCAGCATTTT
j_gene: TRBJ2-7; v_gene: TRBV14; abundance: NA; d_gene: TRBD2; CDR3aa: CASSQGREPFYEQYF; CDR3nt: TGTGCCAGCAGCCAAGGGCGGGAGCCTTTCTACGAGCAGTACTTC
j_gene: TRBJ2-3; v_gene: TRBV24-1; abundance: NA; d_gene: NA; CDR3aa: CATSDYTGTNTDTQYF; CDR3nt: TGTGCCACCAGTGACTATACCGGGACCAACACAGATACGCAGTATTTT
j_gene: TRBJ2-3; v_gene: TRBV5-1; abundance: many; d_gene: NA; CDR3aa: CASSLDRELDTQYF; CDR3nt: TGCGCCAGCAGCTTGGATAGGGAGTTAGATACGCAGTATTTT
j_gene: TRBJ2-3; v_gene: TRBV24-1; abundance: few; d_gene: NA; CDR3aa: CATSDFTGGPSTDTQYF; CDR3nt: TGTGCCACCAGTGATTTCACCGGCGGACCTAGCACAGATACGCAGTATTTT
j_gene: TRBJ2-1; v_gene: TRBV30; abundance: NA; d_gene: TRBD1; CDR3aa: CAWSARGNHYNEQFF; CDR3nt: TGTGCCTGGAGTGCCAGGGGGAATCATTACAATGAGCAGTTCTTC
j_gene: TRBJ2-1; v_gene: TRBV9; abundance: NA; d_gene: TRBD2; CDR3aa: CASSVGLAGGPEFF; CDR3nt: TGTGCCAGCAGCGTAGGACTAGCGGGAGGGCCGGAGTTCTTC
j_gene: TRBJ2-1; v_gene: TRBV20-1; abundance: many; d_gene: TRBD2; CDR3aa: CSATPGRPTYNEQFF; CDR3nt: TGCAGTGCCACCCCCGGGAGGCCCACCTACAATGAGCAGTTCTTC
j_gene: TRBJ2-1; v_gene: TRBV20-1; abundance: many; d_gene: NA; CDR3aa: CSASRGPSSYNEQFF; CDR3nt: TGCAGTGCTAGCAGGGGCCCTAGCTCCTACAATGAGCAGTTCTTC
j_gene: TRBJ2-3; v_gene: TRBV4-2; abundance: many; d_gene: NA; CDR3aa: CASSVSGTDVTDTQYF; CDR3nt: TGTGCCAGCAGCGTATCCGGGACCGACGTCACAGATACGCAGTATTTT
j_gene: TRBJ2-1; v_gene: TRBV20-1; abundance: many; d_gene: NA; CDR3aa: CSARGYSYNEQFF; CDR3nt: TGCAGTGCGAGGGGTTACTCCTACAATGAGCAGTTCTTC
j_gene: TRBJ1-1; v_gene: TRBV7-2; abundance: many; d_gene: NA; CDR3aa: CASSLRVGVNTEAFF; CDR3nt: TGTGCCAGCAGCTTAAGGGTGGGGGTGAACACTGAAGCTTTCTTT
j_gene: TRBJ1-5; v_gene: TRBV28; abundance: NA; d_gene: NA; CDR3aa: CASSLGAYNSNQPQHF; CDR3nt: TGTGCCAGCAGTTTAGGGGCATATAATAGCAATCAGCCCCAGCATTTT
j_gene: TRBJ2-1; v_gene: TRBV12-3/TRBV12-4; abundance: many; d_gene: TRBD2; CDR3aa: CASILAGAIYNEQFF; CDR3nt: TGTGCCAGCATCTTAGCGGGAGCGATCTACAATGAGCAGTTCTTC
j_gene: TRBJ2-1; v_gene: TRBV12-3/TRBV12-4; abundance: few; d_gene: TRBD1; CDR3aa: CASSAGGTGGHEQFF; CDR3nt: TGTGCCAGCAGTGCCGGGGGGACAGGGGGTCATGAGCAGTTCTTC
j_gene: TRBJ1-2; v_gene: TRBV12-3/TRBV12-4; abundance: NA; d_gene: TRBD1; CDR3aa: CASSFDRGGYYGYTF; CDR3nt: TGTGCCAGCAGTTTTGACAGGGGAGGGTACTATGGCTACACCTTC
j_gene: TRBJ2-1; v_gene: TRBV20-1; abundance: many; d_gene: TRBD2; CDR3aa: CSAGTSIYEQFF; CDR3nt: TGCAGTGCAGGGACTAGCATTTATGAGCAGTTCTTC
j_gene: TRBJ2-7; v_gene: TRBV30; abundance: many; d_gene: TRBD2; CDR3aa: CAWSKAGGAREQYF; CDR3nt: TGTGCCTGGAGTAAAGCGGGAGGCGCCAGGGAGCAGTACTTC
j_gene: TRBJ2-7; v_gene: TRBV6-6; abundance: NA; d_gene: TRBD1; CDR3aa: CASSYSRRGTYEQYF; CDR3nt: TGTGCCAGCAGTTACTCCCGCAGGGGGACCTACGAGCAGTACTTC
j_gene: TRBJ1-2; v_gene: TRBV24-1; abundance: few; d_gene: NA; CDR3aa: CATSATSYNYGYTF; CDR3nt: TGTGCCACCAGTGCCACTTCCTATAACTATGGCTACACCTTC
j_gene: TRBJ2-3; v_gene: TRBV15; abundance: many; d_gene: TRBD2; CDR3aa: CATSDRLAGGTDTQYF; CDR3nt: TGTGCCACCAGCGATCGACTAGCGGGGGGCACAGATACGCAGTATTTT
j_gene: TRBJ2-1; v_gene: TRBV10-3; abundance: many; d_gene: TRBD2; CDR3aa: CAISGGAGGGKSYNEQFF; CDR3nt: TGTGCCATCAGTGGGGGAGCGGGAGGGGGCAAAAGCTACAATGAGCAGTTCTTC
j_gene: TRBJ1-1; v_gene: TRBV2; abundance: many; d_gene: NA; CDR3aa: CASSVQGNTEAFF; CDR3nt: TGTGCCAGCAGTGTACAGGGAAACACTGAAGCTTTCTTT
j_gene: TRBJ1-3; v_gene: TRBV30; abundance: many; d_gene: TRBD1; CDR3aa: CAWSVGTGVGNTIYF; CDR3nt: TGTGCCTGGAGTGTAGGGACAGGGGTTGGAAACACCATATATTTT
j_gene: TRBJ2-2; v_gene: TRBV18; abundance: NA; d_gene: NA; CDR3aa: CAGSSPGTGELFF; CDR3nt: TGTGCCGGCTCCTCGCCGGGCACCGGGGAGCTGTTTTTT
j_gene: TRBJ2-7; v_gene: TRBV4-2; abundance: many; d_gene: TRBD2; CDR3aa: CASSRELAGVNEQYF; CDR3nt: TGTGCCAGCAGCCGGGAACTAGCGGGAGTAAACGAGCAGTACTTC
j_gene: TRBJ2-4; v_gene: TRBV4-1; abundance: few; d_gene: NA; CDR3aa: CASSQAFIGVIAKNIQYF; CDR3nt: TGCGCCAGCAGCCAGGCTTTTATAGGGGTAATAGCCAAAAACATTCAGTACTTC
j_gene: TRBJ2-1; v_gene: TRBV7-3; abundance: few; d_gene: NA; CDR3aa: CASSHDRWDEQFF; CDR3nt: TGTGCCAGCAGCCATGACCGGTGGGATGAGCAGTTCTTC
j_gene: TRBJ2-2; v_gene: TRBV3-1; abundance: many; d_gene: NA; CDR3aa: CASSQTGNTGELFF; CDR3nt: TGTGCCAGCAGCCAAACGGGGAACACCGGGGAGCTGTTTTTT
j_gene: TRBJ2-2; v_gene: TRBV7-3; abundance: NA; d_gene: TRBD2; CDR3aa: CASSLIAAGGIGLGELFF; CDR3nt: TGTGCCAGCAGCTTAATTGCGGCGGGAGGAATTGGTTTAGGGGAGCTGTTTTTT
j_gene: TRBJ2-5; v_gene: TRBV10-3; abundance: many; d_gene: TRBD1; CDR3aa: CAISGGTGDGETQYF; CDR3nt: TGTGCCATCAGTGGGGGGACAGGGGATGGTGAGACCCAGTACTTC
j_gene: TRBJ2-5; v_gene: TRBV20-1; abundance: NA; d_gene: TRBD2; CDR3aa: CSPKKLAGGPAETQYF; CDR3nt: TGCAGTCCTAAGAAACTAGCGGGAGGGCCAGCAGAGACCCAGTACTTC